These T cell receptor beta chains were read from a single sample in a study of blood T cells in healthy people across ages. TCRdb passed the 5' RACE reads through MiXCR, listing each CDR3 protein once. The sample has about 800,000 distinct CDR3 sequences, approximately 25% seen once. The data were also submitted as part of a second study, on T cells of mothers and their children.

Sequencing input: blood. These receptors all come from a boy aged 10-17 years in good health. Both conserved end residues are part of each CDR3.

V gene	J gene	CDR3 protein
TRBV7-7	-	CASSPGTAGSYEQYF
TRBV28	TRBJ2-1	CASSLYTLRGNEQFF
TRBV15	-	CATSRTGLIEKTQYF
TRBV3-1	-	CASSQVLSSGRTHEQYF
TRBV5-5	TRBJ2-7	CASSLEAGVTYEQYF
TRBV11-2	TRBJ1-6	CASSLVGNNSPLHF
TRBV19	TRBJ2-5	CASSSGPRGESQYF
TRBV20-1	TRBJ2-5	CSARSPTGQETQYF
TRBV4-2	TRBJ2-5	CASSPFSGVEETQYF
TRBV7-3	-	CASSPIDRDFHEQFF
TRBV3-1	-	CASSQVDSTYEQYF
TRBV5-6	TRBJ2-5	CASSQDSPIETQYF
TRBV7-2	TRBJ1-1	CASSLGPLNMNTEAFF
TRBV29-1	TRBJ1-2	CSVERGRGYTF
TRBV7-9	TRBJ1-1	CASSFLTAFF
TRBV7-6	TRBJ2-1	CASSRDSNSYNEQFF
TRBV5-1	-	CASSWPAVEQFF
TRBV7-2	TRBJ1-2	CASSAGAGVPPLIDGYTF
TRBV4-3	TRBJ1-2	CASSQGARTTNYGYTF
TRBV12-3/TRBV12-4	TRBJ2-5	CASSITSMEETQYF
TRBV29-1	TRBJ2-5	CSVDGVLWGETQYF
TRBV4-3	TRBJ1-3	CASSQDRLGGSGNTIYF
TRBV25-1	TRBJ2-3	CASSEYVRTEPPTDTQYF
TRBV4-3	-	CASSQEVDYQLPNEQFF
TRBV7-2	TRBJ2-7	CASSSTGGAEVGTYEQYF
TRBV28	TRBJ2-2	CASSLLAGAGNTGELFF
TRBV3-1	TRBJ2-3	CASSVQTSGNTQYF
TRBV7-9	TRBJ1-2	CASSLETGGSNGYTF
TRBV7-2	TRBJ1-2	CASSFEGLEIGYTF
TRBV7-2	TRBJ2-1	CASSLVGSGGQNNEQFF
TRBV12-3/TRBV12-4	TRBJ1-6	CASSFGSPLHF
TRBV25-1	TRBJ2-7	CASSEWGQGYEQYF
TRBV7-9	TRBJ2-5	CASSLFGREETQYF
TRBV29-1	TRBJ2-5	CSVVGGYEQPF
TRBV7-9	TRBJ1-2	CASEGDGYTF
TRBV29-1	TRBJ2-7	CSVHGTRASSYEQYF